This TCR beta chain was sequenced in a study of blood T cells in healthy people across ages. This CDR3 comprises 16 residues. The V segment lost 5 bases and the J segment 1 base; nucleotides outside the gene matches: 11. Germline assignment: CDR1 DFQATT and CDR2 SNEGSKA (reference sequence). This clonotype showed up just a few times. Through a sample-barcoded 5' primer and a J-beta primer mix, a second PCR was run for about 7 to 12 cycles. One entry per CDR3 protein, called by TCRdb with MiXCR from the 5' RACE reads. The sample holds under 800,000 distinct CDR3 sequences, 20% to 25% seen once. The chain carries TRBV20-1 and TRBJ2-3, with TRBD2 matching 8 bases. The source of this sequence is a man between 65 and 80 years old in good health. Source material: blood. CDR3 sequence (DNA): TGCAGTGCTTCACTGGTGATAGCGGGACGCACAGATACGCAGTATTTT. Translation gives CSASLVIAGRTDTQYF.